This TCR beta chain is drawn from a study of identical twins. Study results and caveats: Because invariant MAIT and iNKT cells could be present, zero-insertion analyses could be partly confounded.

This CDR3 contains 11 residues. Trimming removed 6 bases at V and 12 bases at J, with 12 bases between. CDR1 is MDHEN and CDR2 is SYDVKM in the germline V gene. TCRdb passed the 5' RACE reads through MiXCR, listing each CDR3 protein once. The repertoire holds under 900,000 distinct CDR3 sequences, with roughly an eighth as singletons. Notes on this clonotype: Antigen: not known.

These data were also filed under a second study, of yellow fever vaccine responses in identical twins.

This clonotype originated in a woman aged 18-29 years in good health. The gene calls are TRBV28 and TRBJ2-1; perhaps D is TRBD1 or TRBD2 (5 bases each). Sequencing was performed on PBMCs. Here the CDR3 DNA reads TGTGCCAGCAGGTCCGGGGCCCTGCAGTTCTTC. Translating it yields CASRSGALQFF.